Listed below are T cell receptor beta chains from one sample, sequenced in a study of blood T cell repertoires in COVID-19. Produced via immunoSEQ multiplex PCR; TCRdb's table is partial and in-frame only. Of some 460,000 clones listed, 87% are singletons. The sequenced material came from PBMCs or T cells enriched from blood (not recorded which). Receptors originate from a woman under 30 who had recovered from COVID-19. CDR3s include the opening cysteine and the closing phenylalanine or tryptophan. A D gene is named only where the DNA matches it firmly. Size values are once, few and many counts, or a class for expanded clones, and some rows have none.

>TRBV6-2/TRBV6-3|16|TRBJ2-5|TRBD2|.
CASSYSTSGGQETQYF
TGTGCCAGCAGTTACTCGACCAGCGGGGGACAAGAGACCCAGTACTTC
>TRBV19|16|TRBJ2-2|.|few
CASSIEVRDGGGELFF
TGTGCCAGTAGTATAGAAGTCAGGGATGGCGGCGGGGAGCTGTTTTTT
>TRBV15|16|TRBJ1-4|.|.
CATSGRDTPTNEKLFF
TGTGCCACCAGCGGGAGGGACACCCCAACTAATGAAAAACTGTTTTTT
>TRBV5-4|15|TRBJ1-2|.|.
CASSLPAGEGYGYTF
TGTGCCAGCAGCCTCCCCGCGGGGGAGGGCTATGGCTACACCTTC
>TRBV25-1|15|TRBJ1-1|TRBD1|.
CASSESTGVDTEAFF
TGTGCCAGCAGTGAATCCACAGGGGTGGACACTGAAGCTTTCTTT
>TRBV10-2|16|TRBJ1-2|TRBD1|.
CASRTSPGQGQYGYTF
TGCGCCAGCAGGACTTCTCCGGGACAGGGTCAATATGGCTACACCTTC
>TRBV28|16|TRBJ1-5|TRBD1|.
CASSATPGQSNQPQHF
TGTGCCAGCAGTGCTACTCCGGGACAGTCCAATCAGCCCCAGCATTTT
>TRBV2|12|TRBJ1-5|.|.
CASSLINQPQHF
TGTGCCAGCAGTCTAATCAATCAGCCCCAGCATTTT
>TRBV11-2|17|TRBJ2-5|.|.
CASSPKETLALQETQYF
TGTGCCAGCAGCCCAAAGGAGACTCTAGCCCTCCAAGAGACCCAGTACTTC
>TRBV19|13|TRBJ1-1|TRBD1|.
CASSTGGRTEAFF
TGTGCCAGTAGTACAGGGGGCCGGACTGAAGCTTTCTTT
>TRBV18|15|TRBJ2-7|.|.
CASSPGQGPYYEQYF
TGTGCCAGCTCACCCGGGCAGGGTCCGTATTACGAGCAGTACTTC
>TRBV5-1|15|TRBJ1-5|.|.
CASSPGDNGNQPQHF
TGCGCCAGCAGCCCCGGGGACAATGGCAATCAGCCCCAGCATTTT
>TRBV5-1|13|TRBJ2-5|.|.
CASSWGVQETQYF
TGCGCCAGCAGCTGGGGGGTCCAAGAGACCCAGTACTTC
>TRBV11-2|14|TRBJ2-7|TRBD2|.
CASSRPGGSYEQYF
TGTGCCAGCAGCCGCCCGGGAGGCTCCTACGAGCAGTACTTC
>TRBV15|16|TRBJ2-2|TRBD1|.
CATSAPRDRDTGELFF
TGTGCCACCAGCGCGCCCCGGGACAGAGACACCGGGGAGCTGTTTTTT
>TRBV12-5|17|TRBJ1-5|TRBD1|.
CASGLVQTTGSNQPQHF
TGTGCTAGTGGTTTGGTACAGACGACAGGGAGCAATCAGCCCCAGCATTTT
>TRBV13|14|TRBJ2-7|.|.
CASSHRDTSYEQYF
TGTGCCAGCAGCCACCGGGACACCTCCTACGAGCAGTACTTC
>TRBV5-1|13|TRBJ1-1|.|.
CASSPSGVTEAFF
TGCGCCAGCAGCCCCTCAGGGGTTACTGAAGCTTTCTTT
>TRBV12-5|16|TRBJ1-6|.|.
CASGLVIQATNSPLHF
TGTGCTAGTGGTTTGGTAATTCAGGCCACAAATTCACCCCTCCACTTT
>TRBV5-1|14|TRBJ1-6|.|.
CASSLTGEIGPLHF
TGCGCCAGCAGCCTAACAGGAGAGATTGGCCCCCTCCACTTT
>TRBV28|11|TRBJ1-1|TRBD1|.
CASKTGGKAFF
TGTGCCTCAAAGACAGGGGGCAAAGCTTTCTTT
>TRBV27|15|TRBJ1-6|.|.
CASSTHSSYNSPLHF
TGTGCCAGCAGTACCCACAGCTCCTATAATTCACCCCTCCACTTT
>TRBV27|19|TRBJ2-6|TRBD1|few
CASSTTTGTGTSGANVLTF
TGTGCCAGCAGTACAACGACCGGGACAGGTACCTCTGGGGCCAACGTCCTGACTTTC
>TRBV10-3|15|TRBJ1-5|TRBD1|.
CAIRPGQGGNQPQHF
TGTGCCATCAGGCCTGGACAGGGGGGGAATCAGCCCCAGCATTTT
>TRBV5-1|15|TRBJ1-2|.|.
CASSVGSVGAYGYTF
TGCGCCAGCAGCGTAGGGTCCGTGGGGGCCTATGGCTACACCTTC
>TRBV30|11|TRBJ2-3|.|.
CAWSLSDTQYF
TGTGCCTGGAGTTTATCAGATACGCAGTATTTT
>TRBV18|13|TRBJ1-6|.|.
CASSPGGNSPLHF
TGTGCCAGCTCACCGGGCGGGAATTCACCCCTCCACTTT
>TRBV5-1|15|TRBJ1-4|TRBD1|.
CASSPKEGAFEKLFF
TGCGCCAGCAGCCCTAAGGAGGGGGCTTTCGAAAAACTGTTTTTT